Listed here are 23 T cell receptor beta chains from one sample, sequenced in a study of vaccination effects on CD4 cells after COVID-19. Assay: immunoSEQ multiplex PCR; the TCRdb copy retains only in-frame clones and omits some. Among about 45,000 clones, 60% to 80% were seen once, and the ten largest hold around 8.1%. Isolating CD4+ T cells followed about 11 days of culture. These receptors' targets are unknown. The source was CD4+ T cells from PBMCs cultured without peptide, collected before COVID-19 vaccination. The receptor set was obtained from a human donor who had a prior SARS-CoV-2 infection.

The chain employs TRBV5-3 and TRBJ1-3; the D gene is possibly TRBD1 (5 bases). TRBV5-3 is labeled an ORF, and its function is uncertain. V was cut by 0 bases and J by 9 bases, with 16 bases left in between. The CDR3 contains 15 residues. The CDR3 region has the DNA TGTGCCAGAAGCTTGGCGACAGTTAGGGTCGGCACCATATATTTT. Translated, it gives CARSLATVRVGTIYF.

V and J are TRBV28 and TRBJ2-2, with unresolved D. CDR1 MDHEN and CDR2 SYDVKM come from the germline V gene. Trimming left V 3 bases short and J 2 bases short, with 13 bases between. The CDR3 has 16 amino acids. The CDR3: CASSLYRPLNTGELFF. Written as DNA, the CDR3 is TGTGCCAGCAGTTTGTATCGCCCCTTAAACACCGGGGAGCTGTTTTTT.

The chain has TRBV11-3 and TRBJ2-5; 9 bases fit TRBD1. The CDR3 runs to 13 residues. V shed 6 bases and J 4 bases; nucleotides not matched to a gene: 3. The germline CDR1 and CDR2 sequences are SGHNT and YENEEA. In DNA, the CDR3 is TGTGCCAGCAGGGACAGGGGTTCAGAGACCCAGTACTTC. Translated: CASRDRGSETQYF.

The rearrangement links TRBV12-3 or TRBV12-4 to TRBJ2-4; no firm D call. V shed 5 bases and J shed 6 bases, with 11 bases lying between them. The CDR3 is 13 amino acids. This CDR3 reads CASSGNPRNIQYF. CDR3 nucleotide sequence: TGTGCCAGCAGTGGGAACCCCAGAAACATTCAGTACTTC.

The CDR3 loop is CASSPSQTSTDTQYF. CDR3 sequence (DNA): TGTGCCAGCAGCCCGTCTCAAACTAGCACAGATACGCAGTATTTT. The V and J genes are TRBV9 and TRBJ2-3; D is uncertain. CDR3 length equals 15 residues. Per the germline V gene, CDR1 is SGDLS and CDR2 is YYNGEE. Trimming took off 4 bases at V and 0 bases at J, with 12 bases between the two ends. The full variable domain, completed using reference TRBV9 and TRBJ2-3, is DSGVTQTPKHLITATGQRVTLRCSPRSGDLSVYWYQQSLDQGLQFLIQYYNGEERAKGNILERFSAQQFPDLHSELNLSSLELGDSALYFCASSPSQTSTDTQYFGPGTRLTVL.

The V gene is TRBV9, the J gene TRBJ1-4; D remains ambiguous. CDR3 size: 15 residues. In germline, CDR1 is SGDLS, CDR2 YYNGEE. Between the trimmed V and J ends, which lost 2 bases and 5 bases, there was a span of 13 bases. CDR3 DNA sequence: TGTGCCAGCAGCGTGGGGTCCTCTGCCAATGAAAAACTGTTTTTT. As protein: CASSVGSSANEKLFF.

The rearrangement joins TRBV5-6 to TRBJ1-5, with D perhaps matching TRBD1 (5 bases). V dropped 0 bases and J dropped 0 bases, with 16 bases sitting between them. This CDR3 spans 18 amino acids. The V gene's germline CDR1 is SGHDT and CDR2 YYEEEE. For the CDR3, the DNA is TGTGCCAGCAGCTTGGGGGGTCTAAGGGGCTATAGCAATCAGCCCCAGCATTTT. Its translation is CASSLGGLRGYSNQPQHF.

The J gene is TRBJ2-5, the V gene TRBV13; the D call may be TRBD1 or TRBD2 (5 bases each). The V gene's germline CDR1 is PRHDT and CDR2 FYEKMQ (reference sequence). This CDR3 is built from 12 residues. Trimming cost V 7 bases and J 5 bases, with 11 bases left between them. CDR3: CASTHRRETQYF. DNA of the CDR3: TGTGCCAGCACCCACAGGAGGGAGACCCAGTACTTC.

The chain joins TRBV2 to TRBJ2-4; the match to TRBD2 covers 7 bases. Germline trimming cut 6 bases from V and 1 base from J; bases unmatched to any gene: 12. The CDR3 totals 17 residues. Germline V gene sequence: CDR1 SNHLY, CDR2 FYNNEI. The CDR3 DNA is TGTGCCAGCAGGGGACTAACAGAGAGGGCGGCCAAAAACATTCAGTACTTC. As protein: CASRGLTERAAKNIQYF.

This clone has a handful of counts. The V call is TRBV30, the J call TRBJ2-3, with TRBD2 identical over 9 bases. Germline lookup yields CDR1 GTSNPN and CDR2 SVGIG (reference sequence). V gave up 3 bases and J gave up 6 bases; unmatched junction bases: 13. The CDR3 is 16 residues long. For the CDR3, the DNA is TGTGCCTGGAGACCCCCACTAGCGGGTTGGGTGGATACGCAGTATTTT. This encodes CAWRPPLAGWVDTQYF.

The V and J genes are TRBV19 and TRBJ2-7; TRBD2 aligns across 9 bases. The CDR3 covers 11 residues. The germline V gene has CDR1 LNHDA and CDR2 SQIVND (reference sequence). CDR3 DNA: TGTCAGACTAGCGGTTCGTACGAGCAGTACTTC. It translates to CQTSGSYEQYF.

The chain links TRBV7-2 to TRBJ2-3, with TRBD2 identical over 10 bases. Looked up from germline, CDR1 is SGHTA and CDR2 is FQGNSA. CDR3 length equals 16 residues. V gave up 6 bases and J gave up 1 base; unmatched junction bases: 7. The chain's CDR3 is CASRSDSGGRTDTQYF. The CDR3 coding sequence is TGTGCCAGCAGGTCCGATAGCGGGGGGCGCACAGATACGCAGTATTTT.

The V gene is TRBV21-1, the J gene TRBJ1-5. TRBV21-1 is tagged as a pseudogene. The CDR3 sequence is 13 residues long. This CDR3 reads CASSKVENQPQHF. The CDR3 bases are TGTGCCAGCAGCAAAGTGGAAAATCAGCCCCAGCATTTT.

The genes are TRBV6-5 and TRBJ1-2; D ambiguous. The CDR3 totals 15 residues. V dropped 4 bases and J dropped 8 bases, with 20 bases sitting between them. Per the germline V gene, CDR1 is MNHEY and CDR2 is SVGAGI. This CDR3 reads CASSSTISHGKGYTF. The CDR3 region has the DNA TGTGCCAGCAGTTCGACAATCTCCCACGGGAAAGGCTACACCTTC.

The chain combines TRBV15 with TRBJ2-4, with 8 bases matching TRBD2. Germline CDR1 and CDR2: LNHNV and YYDKDF (reference sequence). The CDR3 runs 17 residues. V shed 0 bases, J shed 1 base, and the junction held 5 bases outside the gene matches. CDR3 nucleotides: TGTGCCACCAGCAGAGACTACGGCGGGAGGGCCAAAAACATTCAGTACTTC. Translated: CATSRDYGGRAKNIQYF.

This chain connects TRBV19 to TRBJ1-2; 8 nucleotides match TRBD1. The CDR3 loop spans 13 amino acids. From germline, CDR1 is LNHDA and CDR2 SQIVND (reference sequence). The trim removed 4 bases at V and 8 bases at J, leaving 6 bases unmatched. The CDR3 DNA sequence: TGTGCCAGTAGTACCCGGACAGGGCGAGGCTACACCTTC. This translates into CASSTRTGRGYTF.

V usage is TRBV5-6 and J usage is TRBJ2-2; D possibly uses TRBD1 or TRBD2 (6 bases each). Germline V gene sequence: CDR1 SGHDT, CDR2 YYEEEE. Between the trimmed V and J ends, which lost 0 bases and 3 bases, there was a span of 15 bases. CDR3 length equals 17 residues. This chain's CDR3 is CASSLDLGGWDTGELFF. CDR3 nucleotide sequence: TGTGCCAGCAGCTTGGATTTGGGGGGCTGGGACACCGGGGAGCTGTTTTTT.

The rearrangement links TRBV2 to TRBJ2-3; TRBD1 is a possible D gene (6 bases). CDR3 length: 17 amino acids. CDR1 and CDR2 from the germline V gene are SNHLY and FYNNEI. Deletions cut 7 bases from V and 4 bases from J, with 24 bases between. The CDR3 sequence is CASTEGVPGSGADTQYF. CDR3 in DNA: TGTGCCAGCACCGAGGGGGTCCCGGGTTCGGGTGCAGATACGCAGTATTTT.

The chain joins TRBV7-3 to TRBJ2-1; a possible D gene is TRBD2 (6 bases). Germline loops: CDR1 SGHTA, CDR2 FQGTGA. V lost 2 bases and J lost 2, with 13 bases in between. This CDR3 is 16 amino acids long. The CDR3 nucleotides read TGTGCCAGCAGCTTATTAGCGGCTCCTCCCTACAATGAGCAGTTCTTC. Amino acid sequence: CASSLLAAPPYNEQFF.

V gene TRBV5-1 combines with J gene TRBJ2-5; TRBD1 matches 8 bases. This CDR3 is 14 amino acids long. CDR1 is SGHRS and CDR2 is YFSETQ in the germline V gene. V dropped 3 bases and J dropped 3; count of bases not matched to a gene: 4. CDR3 region: CASSSGQGEETQYF. DNA of the CDR3: TGCGCCAGCAGCTCAGGACAGGGAGAAGAGACCCAGTACTTC. The entire variable domain, with the rest obtained from reference TRBV5-1 and TRBJ2-5, is as follows: KAGVTQTPRYLIKTRGQQVTLSCSPISGHRSVSWYQQTPGQGLQFLFEYFSETQRNKGNFPGRFSGRQFSNSRSEMNVSTLELGDSALYLCASSSGQGEETQYFGPGTRLLVL.

This chain connects TRBV30 to TRBJ1-1; D is unclear. The CDR3 extends over 16 amino acids. Germline CDR1 and CDR2: GTSNPN and SVGIG (reference sequence). Trimming pared 0 bases from V and 0 bases from J, leaving 14 bases between. As DNA, the CDR3 is TGTGCCTGGAGTGTAACGTCCCGGACTGTGAACACTGAAGCTTTCTTT. This encodes CAWSVTSRTVNTEAFF.

The chain links TRBV18 to TRBJ1-2, with 9 bases that match TRBD1. The CDR3 has 15 amino acids. CDR1 KGHSH and CDR2 LQKENI come from the germline V gene. J gave up 5 bases and V 8 bases, and 12 bases lay outside the gene matches. This CDR3 is CASRATRDRVYGYTF. The CDR3 DNA reads TGTGCCAGCCGAGCCACGAGGGACAGGGTATATGGCTACACCTTC. Combining the CDR3 with reference TRBV18 and TRBJ1-2 gives the whole variable domain NAGVMQNPRHLVRRRGQEARLRCSPMKGHSHVYWYRQLPEEGLKFMVYLQKENIIDESGMPKERFSAEFPKEGPSILRIQQVVRGDSAAYFCASRATRDRVYGYTFGSGTRLTVV.

The CDR3 spells CASSTWRLAGGQYF. CDR3 DNA: TGCGCCAGCAGCACCTGGAGGCTAGCGGGAGGGCAGTATTTT. This rearrangement joins TRBV5-1 to TRBJ2-3; 11 nucleotides agree with TRBD2. V lost 4 bases and J lost 11; bases outside the gene matches: 9. Germline V gene sequence: CDR1 SGHRS, CDR2 YFSETQ. CDR3 length: 14 residues. The complete variable domain, with remaining parts taken from reference TRBV5-1 and TRBJ2-3, reads KAGVTQTPRYLIKTRGQQVTLSCSPISGHRSVSWYQQTPGQGLQFLFEYFSETQRNKGNFPGRFSGRQFSNSRSEMNVSTLELGDSALYLCASSTWRLAGGQYFGPGTRLTVL.